One and the same sample provided the 20 T cell receptor beta chains below, sequenced in a study of blood T cell repertoires in COVID-19. This table comes from immunoSEQ multiplex PCR, and its TCRdb copy is limited to in-frame clones, with some not included. The sample carries 65,000 to 80,000 clones, 84% recorded once. Sequenced input: peripheral blood. These receptors all stem from a human donor in a cohort sampled during active COVID-19.

This clone occurred a few times. V gene TRBV7-2 combines with J gene TRBJ2-7; D gene unclear. CDR3 length: 12 amino acids. Looked up from germline, CDR1 is SGHTA and CDR2 is FQGNSA. Trimming took off 5 bases at V and 7 bases at J, with 12 bases between the two ends. This CDR3 reads CASSPLRVEQYF. The DNA for the CDR3 is TGTGCCAGCAGCCCCCTCCGGGTGGAGCAGTACTTC. The full variable domain, rest sourced from reference TRBV7-2 and TRBJ2-7, is GAGVSQSPSNKVTEKGKDVELRCDPISGHTALYWYRQSLGQGLEFLIYFQGNSAPDKSGLPSDRFSAERTGGSVSTLTIQRTQQEDSAVYLCASSPLRVEQYFGPGTRLTVT.

The V and J genes are TRBV21-1 and TRBJ2-7; the table's D call TRBD1 went unverified against the DNA. TRBV21-1 counts as a pseudogene. The CDR3 is 14 residues long. In nucleotides, the CDR3 is TGTGCCAGCAGCAAGGGGCAGGGGTGGAACGAGCAGTACTTC. The encoded protein is CASSKGQGWNEQYF.

V and J are TRBV11-2 and TRBJ2-3; TRBD1 matches at 9 bases. V lost 5 bases to trimming and J lost 0 bases; unmatched junction nucleotides: 3. The CDR3 sequence is 15 residues long. Germline V CDR1 and CDR2: SGHAT, FQNNGV. In DNA form, the CDR3 reads TGTGCCAGCAGCAAACAGGGGGCGAGCACAGATACGCAGTATTTT. Its protein product is CASSKQGASTDTQYF.

The chain is built from TRBV7-3 and TRBJ2-1; the match to TRBD2 covers 11 bases. This CDR3 spans 15 amino acids. Germline trimming cut 5 bases from V and 6 bases from J; bases unmatched to any gene: 6. Germline V gene sequence: CDR1 SGHTA, CDR2 FQGTGA. The CDR3 here is CASSLRTSGPNEQFF. CDR3 DNA: TGTGCCAGCAGCCTCCGGACTAGCGGGCCCAATGAGCAGTTCTTC. The whole variable domain, remainder taken from reference TRBV7-3 and TRBJ2-1, is GAGVSQTPSNKVTEKGKYVELRCDPISGHTALYWYRQSLGQGPEFLIYFQGTGAADDSGLPNDRFFAVRPEGSVSTLKIQRTERGDSAVYLCASSLRTSGPNEQFFGPGTRLTVL.

The rearrangement joins TRBV10-1 to TRBJ2-5; 16 bases match TRBD2. Germline assignment: CDR1 WNHNN and CDR2 SYGVQD (reference sequence). This CDR3 region has 16 residues. Unmatched junction bases numbered 5, after V lost 4 bases and J lost 6 bases. In DNA form, the CDR3 reads TGCGCCAGCAGTGCGGGGACTAGCGGGAGGGCAAAGACCCAGTACTTC. Encoded protein: CASSAGTSGRAKTQYF.

The V call is TRBV5-5, the J call TRBJ1-6; unclear D gene. V gave up 0 bases and J gave up 8 bases, with 15 bases separating them. The CDR3 is made up of 16 amino acids. Looked up from germline, CDR1 is SGHKS and CDR2 is YYEKEE (reference sequence). As DNA, the CDR3 is TGTGCCAGCAGCTTGGCCGTAACGGGTTTTGATTCACCCCTCCACTTT. Residues: CASSLAVTGFDSPLHF.

This chain links TRBV5-1 with TRBJ1-2; TRBD1 matches at 10 bases. The V and J ends lost 3 bases and 7 bases, in that order; junction bases with no gene match: 12. CDR1 and CDR2 from the germline V gene are SGHRS and YFSETQ. This CDR3 spans 16 amino acids. CDR3 bases: TGCGCCAGCAGCTCGGTTGAAGTGACAGGGGGCGGTGGCTACACCTTC. Its translation is CASSSVEVTGGGGYTF.

V is TRBV4-2 and J is TRBJ2-6; 10 nucleotides line up with TRBD2. J lost 0 bases, V lost 4 bases, and 0 bases had no gene match. CDR1 is LGHNA and CDR2 is YNFKEQ in the germline V gene. The CDR3 is 16 residues long. The CDR3, as DNA: TGTGCCAGCAGCCCTAGCGGGAGCTCTGGGGCCAACGTCCTGACTTTC. It translates to CASSPSGSSGANVLTF.

The J gene is TRBJ1-1, the V gene TRBV14; D is unresolved. The germline gives CDR1 SGHDN, CDR2 FVKESK. Trimming cost V 6 bases and J 0 bases, with 8 bases left between them. CDR3 length: 13 amino acids. The CDR3 nucleotides are TGTGCCAGCAGTCCGCGGGTGAACACTGAAGCTTTCTTT. Translation gives CASSPRVNTEAFF.

This clone was picked up one time. The J gene is TRBJ1-1, the V gene TRBV27, with 8 positions matching TRBD1. V was clipped by 7 bases and J by 0 bases; unmatched bases: 13. CDR1 is MNHEY, CDR2 SMNVEV, per germline (reference sequence). The CDR3 loop spans 17 amino acids. The CDR3 nucleotides read TGTGCCAGCATGACGCCAGGGACAGGAGGGATGAACACTGAAGCTTTCTTT. Translation: CASMTPGTGGMNTEAFF.

This chain links TRBV24-1 with TRBJ1-2; TRBD1 matches 8 bases. The CDR3 runs 16 residues. CDR1 and CDR2 from the germline V gene are KGHDR and SFDVKD. V trimming: 9 bases; J trimming: 4 bases; junction bases outside the gene matches: 15. The CDR3 reads CATPRSRDRRLYGYTF. Here the CDR3 DNA reads TGTGCCACCCCCAGGTCTCGGGACAGGAGACTCTATGGCTACACCTTC.

V and J are TRBV5-4 and TRBJ1-5; TRBD1 matches at 7 bases. Germline-derived CDR1 and CDR2 are SGHNT and YYREEE (reference sequence). The length of the CDR3 is 14 residues. The trim removed 4 bases at V and 0 bases at J, leaving 1 base unmatched. CDR3 sequence: CASSRQGSNQPQHF. The CDR3 bases are TGTGCCAGCAGCAGACAGGGTAGCAATCAGCCCCAGCATTTT.

The chain uses TRBV6-5 and TRBJ2-1, with 10 nucleotides matching TRBD1. Trimming took 6 bases from V and 8 from J; bases not matched to a gene: 7. The CDR3 runs to 14 residues. CDR1 and CDR2 (germline): MNHEY, SVGAGI. CDR3 residues: CASSGQGVVDEQFF. The CDR3 nucleotides are TGTGCCAGCAGCGGACAGGGGGTGGTCGATGAGCAGTTCTTC.

The chain is built from TRBV28 and TRBJ2-7, with TRBD1 identical over 7 bases. The CDR3 length is 15 residues. CDR1 and CDR2 (germline): MDHEN, SYDVKM. V shed 5 bases and J 0 bases; nucleotides not matched to a gene: 7. DNA for the CDR3: TGTGCCAGCAGTCCTTCCGGGACAGCCTCCTACGAGCAGTACTTC. Translation gives CASSPSGTASYEQYF.

The genes are TRBV6-4 and TRBJ2-7, with 10 bases that match TRBD1. This CDR3 is built from 14 residues. V was pared by 5 bases and J by 6 bases, with 7 bases of the junction left unmatched. In germline, CDR1 is MRHNA, CDR2 SNTAGT. This CDR3 is CASSLTGGRGEQYF. The CDR3 nucleotides are TGTGCCAGCAGTCTGACAGGGGGCAGGGGCGAGCAGTACTTC.

This clone was seen a few times. V gene TRBV19 combines with J gene TRBJ2-7, with 10 bases identical to TRBD2. Germline V gives CDR1 LNHDA, CDR2 SQIVND (reference sequence). Germline trimming cut 3 bases from V and 3 bases from J; bases unmatched to any gene: 5. The CDR3 sequence is 15 residues long. CDR3 protein: CASSMGTSDYYEQYF. The DNA of the CDR3 is TGTGCCAGTAGTATGGGGACTAGCGACTACTACGAGCAGTACTTC.

This chain connects TRBV15 to TRBJ1-2, with D perhaps TRBD1 (6 bases). The V gene lost 0 bases and the J gene lost 9 bases, with 14 bases spanning the gap. Germline V gene lookup returns CDR1 LNHNV and CDR2 YYDKDF (reference sequence). There are 14 residues in the CDR3. Written as DNA, the CDR3 is TGTGCCACCAGCAGAGATGCAACAGGGTCTCGCTACACCTTC. This sequence encodes CATSRDATGSRYTF.

This sequence joins TRBV7-3 and TRBJ2-3; D gene ambiguous. This CDR3 has 13 amino acids. The V end was cut by 2 bases, the J end by 3 bases, with 6 bases between. Germline assignment: CDR1 SGHTA and CDR2 FQGTGA. The CDR3, as DNA: TGTGCCAGCAGCTTAGATCGGACAGATACGCAGTATTTT. Its protein is CASSLDRTDTQYF.

This rearrangement joins TRBV19 to TRBJ2-3, with D perhaps matching TRBD2 (6 bases). CDR3 length equals 15 residues. Per the germline V gene, CDR1 is LNHDA and CDR2 is SQIVND (reference sequence). V lost 9 bases and J lost 4, with 20 bases in between. For the CDR3, the DNA is TGTGCCAGCGTAGGTCGGGAGAGGGGTTCAGATACGCAGTATTTT. The encoded protein is CASVGRERGSDTQYF.

The chain employs TRBV18 and TRBJ2-2; TRBD1 matches 8 bases. This CDR3 has 14 residues. From germline, CDR1 is KGHSH and CDR2 LQKENI. J gave up 7 bases and V 5 bases, and 6 bases lay outside the gene matches. CDR3: CASSESQGDGELFF. CDR3 nucleotide sequence: TGTGCCAGCTCAGAGTCACAGGGGGACGGGGAGCTGTTTTTT.